The 4 T cell receptor beta chains below were found in one sample sequenced in a study of blood T cell repertoires in COVID-19. TCRdb keeps only in-frame clones here, not all; method: immunoSEQ multiplex PCR. Altogether about 200,000 clones are present, about 85% being singletons, with the ten largest covering 4.5% to 5%. The specimen was peripheral blood. The receptors shown here come from a woman of 80 years or more with acute or convalescent COVID-19.

This chain uses TRBV15 with TRBJ1-3; 7 nucleotides match TRBD1. CDR1 is LNHNV and CDR2 is YYDKDF in the germline V gene (reference sequence). The CDR3 is 14 amino acids. The V gene end was trimmed by 4 bases and the J gene end by 7 bases; junction bases not matched to a gene: 7. CDR3 bases: TGTGCCACCAGCATAGGAACAGGGGAGAACACCATATATTTT. Translated, it gives CATSIGTGENTIYF.

Many counts were recorded for this clone. V usage is TRBV5-4 and J usage is TRBJ2-7; D ambiguous. The CDR3 length is 12 residues. Germline V gives CDR1 SGHNT, CDR2 YYREEE (reference sequence). V lost 1 base and J 3 bases, leaving 5 bases between the germline ends. The CDR3 bases are TGTGCCAGCAGCTTGCAGAACTACGAGCAGTACTTC. Its translation: CASSLQNYEQYF.

The V and J genes are TRBV14 and TRBJ2-7, with TRBD2 identical over 10 bases. CDR1 and CDR2 (germline): SGHDN, FVKESK. Germline trimming cut 1 base from V and 5 bases from J; bases unmatched to any gene: 11. The CDR3 is 17 residues long. CDR3 in DNA: TGTGCCAGCAGCCAAGTCCTACCGGGACTAGCGAACAACGAGCAGTACTTC. Encoded protein: CASSQVLPGLANNEQYF.

In its sample, this clone was seen once. This chain joins TRBV30 and TRBJ2-7; weak D call: TRBD2 (5 bases). V dropped 0 bases and J dropped 0 bases, with 12 bases sitting between them. The germline V gene encodes CDR1 GTSNPN and CDR2 SVGIG (reference sequence). The CDR3 runs to 15 residues. The DNA of the CDR3 is TGTGCCTGGAGTGTACTAGTGTTAAGCTCCTACGAGCAGTACTTC. It specifies CAWSVLVLSSYEQYF.